This entry lists 8 T cell receptor beta chains sequenced from one sample in a study of T cells in Graves' hyperthyroidism and ophthalmopathy. Amplification targeted TCR beta CDR3 regions from RNA transcripts. An initial round of RT-PCR targeting the TCR CDR3 relied on the HTBI primer set. TCRdb fed the multiplex PCR reads into MiXCR, producing one record per CDR3 protein. The sample shows some 510,000 distinct CDR3 sequences, less than 25% of them seen only once. Sequencing was carried out using blood. Receptor source: a man younger than 30 with Graves' hyperthyroidism.

In this sample, this clonotype turned up many times. The chain is built from TRBV2 and TRBJ2-5, with D possibly being TRBD1 (5 bases). The germline CDR1 and CDR2 sequences are SNHLY and FYNNEI. This CDR3 contains 12 residues. Trimming took 4 bases from V and 4 from J, leaving 7 bases between them. CDR3 protein: CASSVGRETQYF. CDR3 in DNA: TGTGCCAGCAGTGTGGGGCGAGAGACCCAGTACTTC.

This clonotype was counted between two and nine times. This chain joins TRBV6-5 and TRBJ1-2; tentative D call: TRBD1 (5 bases). The germline CDR1 and CDR2 sequences are MNHEY and SVGAGI. This CDR3 spans 14 amino acids. The V gene lost 2 bases and the J gene lost 8 bases, with 15 bases spanning the gap. DNA of the CDR3: TGTGCCAGCAGTTACGATGGCGTTGAGGGGGGCTACACCTTC. It codes for CASSYDGVEGGYTF.

The V and J genes are TRBV30 and TRBJ2-5, with TRBD2 matching over 8 bases. The V gene's germline CDR1 is GTSNPN and CDR2 SVGIG (reference sequence). The CDR3 consists of 12 residues. The V segment lost 8 bases and the J segment 7 bases; nucleotides outside the gene matches: 9. Here the CDR3 reads CAIGLAGGTQYF. The CDR3, as DNA: TGTGCCATCGGACTAGCCGGTGGGACCCAGTACTTC.

This clonotype came up a few times. The chain uses TRBV6-1 and TRBJ1-2; 8 nucleotides agree with TRBD1. Looked up from germline, CDR1 is MNHNS and CDR2 is SASEGT. The CDR3 runs 13 residues. V shed 8 bases and J 4 bases; nucleotides not matched to a gene: 6. CDR3 bases: TGTGCCAGCCGGGACAGGATTTCCTATGGCTACACCTTC. Its protein product is CASRDRISYGYTF.

This clonotype was seen many times. This rearrangement joins TRBV6-2 or TRBV6-3 to TRBJ2-7; D not certain. This CDR3 region has 15 residues. Per germline, CDR1 MNHEY and CDR2 SVGEGT. With 2 bases removed from V and 0 bases from J, the gap between germline ends came to 11 bases. CDR3 DNA sequence: TGTGCCAGCAGTTACGGACCCAGGATCTCCTACGAGCAGTACTTC. This codes for CASSYGPRISYEQYF.

This clonotype appeared many times. This rearrangement joins TRBV6-2 or TRBV6-3 to TRBJ2-2, with 8 bases aligning to TRBD1. J lost 10 bases, V lost 0 bases, and 4 bases had no gene match. This CDR3 comprises 14 residues. Germline CDR1 MNHEY, CDR2 SVGEGT. The DNA of the CDR3 is TGTGCCAGCAGTTACTCGACAGGGGCGGCGGAGCTGTTTTTT. Its translation: CASSYSTGAAELFF.

This clonotype was detected many times. The chain uses TRBV11-2 and TRBJ2-2; D gene unclear. Trimming removed 0 bases from V and 5 bases from J, with 4 bases in between. Germline-derived CDR1 and CDR2 are SGHAT and FQNNGV. This CDR3 region has 13 residues. In DNA form, the CDR3 reads TGTGCCAGCAGCTTAGATCTTACCGGGGAGCTGTTTTTT. It yields the protein CASSLDLTGELFF.

The gene calls are TRBV12-3 or TRBV12-4 and TRBJ1-1; the D is unclear. CDR3 size: 15 residues. Trimming left V 6 bases short and J 1 base short, with 15 bases between. The CDR3 region is CASSPFLGRNTEAFF. The CDR3 DNA sequence: TGTGCCAGCAGCCCCTTTTTGGGGAGGAACACTGAAGCTTTCTTT.